The 10 T cell receptor beta chains in this list originate from one sample, sequenced in a study of T cell responses to AZD1222 COVID-19 vaccine. Clones were sequenced by immunoSEQ multiplex PCR, and TCRdb holds only the in-frame ones, with some missing. Of about 120,000 clones listed, 88% are singletons. Material: peripheral blood, obtained 28 days after the second AZD1222 dose. These receptors all come from an adult who received the AZD1222 COVID-19 vaccine.

The rearrangement joins TRBV28 to TRBJ2-3, with unresolved D. Per the germline V gene, CDR1 is MDHEN and CDR2 is SYDVKM. There are 12 residues in the CDR3. V was pared by 3 bases and J by 6 bases, with 7 bases between. Written as DNA, the CDR3 is TGTGCCAGCAGTTTGTTTTTTGATACGCAGTATTTT. This codes for CASSLFFDTQYF.

This clone was detected a few times. The rearrangement joins TRBV18 to TRBJ1-4, with D possibly TRBD1 on 5 matching bases. The CDR3 covers 15 residues. The germline CDR1 and CDR2 sequences are KGHSH and LQKENI. The V gene lost 0 bases and the J gene lost 8 bases, with 13 bases spanning the gap. The CDR3 sequence: CASSPPGRVEEKLFF. The CDR3 DNA is TGTGCCAGCTCACCACCGGGCAGGGTCGAAGAAAAACTGTTTTTT. The full variable domain, with the rest looked up from reference TRBV18 and TRBJ1-4, is NAGVMQNPRHLVRRRGQEARLRCSPMKGHSHVYWYRQLPEEGLKFMVYLQKENIIDESGMPKERFSAEFPKEGPSILRIQQVVRGDSAAYFCASSPPGRVEEKLFFGSGTQLSVL.

CDR3 nucleotide sequence: TGTGCCAGCAGTTACAGCTCTGGGGCCAACGTCCTGACTTTC. It codes for CASSYSSGANVLTF. This chain connects TRBV6-2 or TRBV6-3 to TRBJ2-6, with D unclear. Germline V lookup: CDR1 MNHEY, CDR2 SVGEGT. There are 14 residues in the CDR3. The V end lost 2 bases, the J end lost 0 bases, and 2 bases lay between the germline ends.

This clone was seen only once. The V call is TRBV6-2 or TRBV6-3, the J call TRBJ2-5, with D hard to call. The germline CDR1 and CDR2 sequences are MNHEY and SVGEGT. The germline V and J ends were trimmed by 2 bases and 5 bases, with 3 bases remaining between them. The CDR3 is made up of 11 amino acids. The CDR3 region has the DNA TGTGCCAGCAGTTACGAGGAGACCCAGTACTTC. Its protein is CASSYEETQYF.

CDR3 in DNA: TGTGCCATCAGTGAGCCAGGGACCAATCAGCCCCAGCATTTT. Translated: CAISEPGTNQPQHF. The chain combines TRBV10-3 with TRBJ1-5, with a tentative D call TRBD1 (5 bases). CDR1 and CDR2 (germline): ENHRY, SYGVKD. This CDR3 is built from 14 residues. Between the trimmed V and J ends, which lost 2 bases and 3 bases, there was a span of 8 bases.

J is TRBJ1-1 and V is TRBV7-2; D is uncertain. In germline, CDR1 is SGHTA, CDR2 FQGNSA. V lost 5 bases and J 1 base, leaving 8 bases between the germline ends. The CDR3 has 13 residues. CDR3 region: CASSPKPNTEAFF. DNA for the CDR3: TGTGCCAGCAGCCCAAAACCGAACACTGAAGCTTTCTTT.

Here the CDR3 reads CASSLDQKTRSYNEQFF. Written as DNA, the CDR3 is TGTGCCAGCAGCTTAGATCAGAAGACACGCTCCTACAATGAGCAGTTCTTC. This chain uses TRBV11-3 with TRBJ2-1, with D uncertain. The germline V and J ends were trimmed by 0 bases and 0 bases, with 12 bases remaining between them. Germline loops: CDR1 SGHNT, CDR2 YENEEA. This CDR3 has 17 residues.

This rearrangement joins TRBV9 to TRBJ2-3; a weak D match, TRBD2 (6 bases). Between the trimmed V and J ends, which lost 0 bases and 2 bases, there was a span of 16 bases. The germline gives CDR1 SGDLS, CDR2 YYNGEE. This CDR3 has 17 amino acids. The chain's CDR3 is CASSVAGASEPTDTQYF. The CDR3 nucleotides read TGTGCCAGCAGCGTAGCTGGGGCTAGCGAACCCACAGATACGCAGTATTTT.

The chain joins TRBV7-2 to TRBJ1-1, with 7 nucleotides matching TRBD1. CDR1 is SGHTA, CDR2 FQGNSA, per germline. J was trimmed by 0 bases and V by 1 base; bases with no gene match: 5. This CDR3 comprises 16 residues. CDR3 loop: CASSLGSGGMNTEAFF. In DNA form, the CDR3 reads TGTGCCAGCAGCTTAGGGTCAGGGGGGATGAACACTGAAGCTTTCTTT.

The V gene is TRBV24-1, the J gene TRBJ2-1; D remains ambiguous. The germline V gene has CDR1 KGHDR and CDR2 SFDVKD. The V end lost 7 bases, the J end lost 3 bases, and 6 bases lay between the germline ends. The CDR3 runs to 12 residues. The CDR3 reads CATRGGYNEQFF. The CDR3 bases are TGTGCCACCAGGGGTGGCTACAATGAGCAGTTCTTC.